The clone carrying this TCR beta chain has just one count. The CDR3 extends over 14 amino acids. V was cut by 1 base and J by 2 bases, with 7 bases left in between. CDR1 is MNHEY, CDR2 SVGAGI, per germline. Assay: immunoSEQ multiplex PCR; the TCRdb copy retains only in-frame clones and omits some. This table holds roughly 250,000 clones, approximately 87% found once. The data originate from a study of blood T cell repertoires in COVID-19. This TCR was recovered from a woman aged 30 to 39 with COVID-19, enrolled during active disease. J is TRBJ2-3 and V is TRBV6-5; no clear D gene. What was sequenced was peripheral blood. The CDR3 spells CASSYWQATDTQYF. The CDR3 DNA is TGTGCCAGCAGTTACTGGCAGGCCACAGATACGCAGTATTTT.